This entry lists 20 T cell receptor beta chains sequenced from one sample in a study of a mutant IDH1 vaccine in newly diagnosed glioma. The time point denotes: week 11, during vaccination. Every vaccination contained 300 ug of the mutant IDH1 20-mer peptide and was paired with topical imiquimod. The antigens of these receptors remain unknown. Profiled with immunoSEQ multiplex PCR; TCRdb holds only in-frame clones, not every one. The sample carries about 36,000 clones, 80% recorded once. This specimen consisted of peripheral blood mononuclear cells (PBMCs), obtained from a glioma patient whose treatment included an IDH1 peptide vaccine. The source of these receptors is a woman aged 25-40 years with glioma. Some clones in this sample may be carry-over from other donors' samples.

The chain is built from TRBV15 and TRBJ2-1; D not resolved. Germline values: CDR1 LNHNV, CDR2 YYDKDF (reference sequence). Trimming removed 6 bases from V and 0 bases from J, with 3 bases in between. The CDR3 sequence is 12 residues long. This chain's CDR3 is CATRSSYNEQFF. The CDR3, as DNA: TGTGCCACCAGGAGCTCCTACAATGAGCAGTTCTTC.

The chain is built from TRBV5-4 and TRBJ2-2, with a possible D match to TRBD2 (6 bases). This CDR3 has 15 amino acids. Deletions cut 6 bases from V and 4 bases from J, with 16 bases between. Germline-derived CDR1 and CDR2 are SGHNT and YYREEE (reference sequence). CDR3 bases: TGTGCCAGCAACTTTGGAGGGGACGGCACCGGGGAGCTGTTTTTT. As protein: CASNFGGDGTGELFF.

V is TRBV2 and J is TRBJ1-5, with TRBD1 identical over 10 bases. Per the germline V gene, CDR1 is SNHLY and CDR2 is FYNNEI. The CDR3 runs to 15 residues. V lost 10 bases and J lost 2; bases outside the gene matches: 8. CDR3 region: CATRTGGGRNQPQHF. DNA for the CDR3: TGTGCCACACGGACAGGGGGAGGTCGCAATCAGCCCCAGCATTTT.

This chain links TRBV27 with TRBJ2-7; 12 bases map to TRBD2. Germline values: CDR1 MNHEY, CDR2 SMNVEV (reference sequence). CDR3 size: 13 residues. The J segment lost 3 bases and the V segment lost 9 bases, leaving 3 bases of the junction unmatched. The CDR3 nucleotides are TGTGCCAGTCGGACTAGCGGGAACTACGAGCAGTACTTC. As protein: CASRTSGNYEQYF.

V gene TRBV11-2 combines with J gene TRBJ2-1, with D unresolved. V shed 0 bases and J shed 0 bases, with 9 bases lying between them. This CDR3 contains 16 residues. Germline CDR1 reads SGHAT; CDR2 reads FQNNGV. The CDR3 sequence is CASSLEGASSYNEQFF. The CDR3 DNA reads TGTGCCAGCAGCTTAGAAGGAGCGAGCTCCTACAATGAGCAGTTCTTC.

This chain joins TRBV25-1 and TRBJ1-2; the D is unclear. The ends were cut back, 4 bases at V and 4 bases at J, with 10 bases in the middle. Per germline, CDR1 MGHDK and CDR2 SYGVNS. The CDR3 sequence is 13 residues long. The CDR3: CASSVGELYGYTF. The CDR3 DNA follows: TGTGCCAGCAGTGTGGGAGAACTCTATGGCTACACCTTC.

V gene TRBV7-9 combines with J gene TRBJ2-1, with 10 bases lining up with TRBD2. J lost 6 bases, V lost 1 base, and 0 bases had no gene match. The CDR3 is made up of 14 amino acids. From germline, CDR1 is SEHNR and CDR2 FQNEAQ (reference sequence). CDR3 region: CASSLGLAGNEQFF. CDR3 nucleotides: TGTGCCAGCAGCTTAGGACTAGCGGGCAATGAGCAGTTCTTC. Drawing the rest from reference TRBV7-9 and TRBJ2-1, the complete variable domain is DTGVSQNPRHKITKRGQNVTFRCDPISEHNRLYWYRQTLGQGPEFLTYFQNEAQLEKSRLLSDRFSAERPKGSFSTLEIQRTEQGDSAMYLCASSLGLAGNEQFFGPGTRLTVL.

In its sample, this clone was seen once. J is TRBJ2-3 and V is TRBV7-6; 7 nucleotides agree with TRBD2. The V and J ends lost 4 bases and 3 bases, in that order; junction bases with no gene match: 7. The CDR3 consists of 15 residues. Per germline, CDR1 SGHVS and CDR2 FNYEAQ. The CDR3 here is CASSSSRTRTDTQYF. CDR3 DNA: TGTGCCAGCAGCTCTTCCAGGACTAGAACAGATACGCAGTATTTT.

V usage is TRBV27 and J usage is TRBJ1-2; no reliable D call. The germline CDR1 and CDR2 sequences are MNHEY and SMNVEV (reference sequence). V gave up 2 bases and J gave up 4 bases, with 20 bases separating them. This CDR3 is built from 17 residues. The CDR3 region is CASSLAIGAIRPYGYTF. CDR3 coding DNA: TGTGCCAGCAGTTTAGCAATCGGAGCTATCCGCCCCTATGGCTACACCTTC.

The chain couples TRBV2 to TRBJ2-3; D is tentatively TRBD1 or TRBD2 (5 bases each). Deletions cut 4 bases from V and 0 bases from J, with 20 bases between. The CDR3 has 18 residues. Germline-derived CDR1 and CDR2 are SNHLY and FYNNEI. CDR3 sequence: CASSVTGRILASTDTQYF. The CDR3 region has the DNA TGTGCCAGCAGTGTGACGGGGCGGATCCTCGCTAGCACAGATACGCAGTATTTT.

CDR3 loop: CASSIDEDSTDTQYF. The CDR3 bases are TGTGCCAGTAGTATAGACGAAGATAGCACAGATACGCAGTATTTT. The J gene is TRBJ2-3, the V gene TRBV19, with D unclear. V was shortened by 0 bases and J by 0 bases, with 7 bases between the two germline ends. Germline V CDR1 and CDR2: LNHDA, SQIVND (reference sequence). CDR3 length: 15 residues.

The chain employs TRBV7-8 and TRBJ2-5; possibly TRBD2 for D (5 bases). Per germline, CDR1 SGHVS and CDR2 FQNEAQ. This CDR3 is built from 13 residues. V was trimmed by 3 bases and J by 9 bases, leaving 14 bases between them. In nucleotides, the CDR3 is TGTGCCAGCAGCTTGGCACCCCAGAGGGCCCAGTACTTC. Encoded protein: CASSLAPQRAQYF.

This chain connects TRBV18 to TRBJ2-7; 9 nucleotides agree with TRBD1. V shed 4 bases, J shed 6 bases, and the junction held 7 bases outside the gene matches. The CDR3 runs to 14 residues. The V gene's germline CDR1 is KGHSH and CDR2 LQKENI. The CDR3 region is CASSQDRGVVEQYF. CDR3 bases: TGTGCCAGCTCACAAGACAGGGGGGTGGTCGAGCAGTACTTC.

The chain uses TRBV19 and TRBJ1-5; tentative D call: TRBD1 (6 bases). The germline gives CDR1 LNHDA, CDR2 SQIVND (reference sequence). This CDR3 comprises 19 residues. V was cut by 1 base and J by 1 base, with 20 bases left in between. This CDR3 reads CASSIARSSGVVSNQPQHF. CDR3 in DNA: TGTGCCAGTAGTATAGCCCGGTCGTCAGGGGTTGTGAGCAATCAGCCCCAGCATTTT. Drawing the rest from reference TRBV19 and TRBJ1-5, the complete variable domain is DGGITQSPKYLFRKEGQNVTLSCEQNLNHDAMYWYRQDPGQGLRLIYYSQIVNDFQKGDIAEGYSVSREKKESFPLTVTSAQKNPTAFYLCASSIARSSGVVSNQPQHFGDGTRLSIL.

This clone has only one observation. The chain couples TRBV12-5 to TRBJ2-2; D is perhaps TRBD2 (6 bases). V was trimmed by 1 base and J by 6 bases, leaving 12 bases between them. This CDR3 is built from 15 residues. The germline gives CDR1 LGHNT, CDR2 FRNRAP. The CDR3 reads CASGLGSGGSGELFF. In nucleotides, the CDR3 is TGTGCTAGTGGTTTGGGTAGCGGAGGGTCCGGGGAGCTGTTTTTT. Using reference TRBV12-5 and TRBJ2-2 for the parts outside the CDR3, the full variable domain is DARVTQTPRHKVTEMGQEVTMRCQPILGHNTVFWYRQTMMQGLELLAYFRNRAPLDDSGMPKDRFSAEMPDATLATLKIQPSEPRDSAVYFCASGLGSGGSGELFFGEGSRLTVL.

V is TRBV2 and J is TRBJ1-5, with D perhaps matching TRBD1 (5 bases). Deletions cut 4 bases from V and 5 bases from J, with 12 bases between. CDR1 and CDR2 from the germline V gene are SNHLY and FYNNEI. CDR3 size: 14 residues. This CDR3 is CASSVWGGDQPQHF. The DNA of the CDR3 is TGTGCCAGCAGTGTGTGGGGGGGGGATCAGCCCCAGCATTTT.

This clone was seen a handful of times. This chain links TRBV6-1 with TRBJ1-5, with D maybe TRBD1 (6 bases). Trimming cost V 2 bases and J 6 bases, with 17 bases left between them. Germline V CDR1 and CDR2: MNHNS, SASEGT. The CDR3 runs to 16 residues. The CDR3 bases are TGTGCCAGCAGTGAATCTCAGACAGGAAGGGGTCAGCCCCAGCATTTT. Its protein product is CASSESQTGRGQPQHF.

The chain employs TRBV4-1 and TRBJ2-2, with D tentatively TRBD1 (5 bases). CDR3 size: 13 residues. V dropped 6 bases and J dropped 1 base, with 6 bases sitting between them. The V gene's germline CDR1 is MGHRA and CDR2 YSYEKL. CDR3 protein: CASRGQNTGELFF. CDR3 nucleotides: TGCGCCAGCAGAGGACAGAACACCGGGGAGCTGTTTTTT.

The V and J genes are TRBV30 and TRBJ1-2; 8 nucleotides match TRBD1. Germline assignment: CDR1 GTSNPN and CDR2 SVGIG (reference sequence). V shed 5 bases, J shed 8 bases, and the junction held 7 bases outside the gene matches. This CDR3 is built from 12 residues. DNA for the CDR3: TGTGCCTGGGGACAGGGTACGGTCGGCTACACCTTC. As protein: CAWGQGTVGYTF.

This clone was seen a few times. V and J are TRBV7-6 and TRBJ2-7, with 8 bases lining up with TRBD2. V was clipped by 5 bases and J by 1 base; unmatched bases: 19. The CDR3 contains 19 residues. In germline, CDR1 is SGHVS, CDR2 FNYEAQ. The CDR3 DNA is TGTGCCAGCAGCACCCAAGGGACTAGTTCCTCTTCTCCGTCCTACGAGCAGTACTTC. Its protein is CASSTQGTSSSSPSYEQYF.